These T cell receptor beta chains were read from a single sample in a study of response to subunit inactivated influenza vaccine. TCRdb re-derived calls from the RT-PCR reads in MiXCR, one entry per CDR3 protein. The profile shows more than 500,000 distinct CDR3 sequences, about 11% of them singletons. This sample also belongs to another study, concerning T cells expressing NK-cell markers.

The sample consisted of PBMCs from blood, taken on the day of vaccination. The receptors were gathered from a man aged 50 to 59 who received an inactivated influenza vaccine. Each CDR3 is given with its conserved first and last residue. The order of the fields is J gene, V gene, D gene, CDR3 length, clone size, CDR3 protein, CDR3 DNA. The D gene is left open where the match is weak. The size entry is marked missing in some rows and otherwise reads once, few, many or a size class.

>TRBJ2-1|TRBV12-3/TRBV12-4|TRBD2|14|-
CASENPTSGNEQFF
TGTGCCAGCGAGAACCCCACTAGCGGGAATGAGCAGTTCTTC
>TRBJ2-7|TRBV20-1|-|10|many
CSALKMEQYF
TGCAGCGCGTTAAAAATGGAGCAGTACTTC
>TRBJ1-3|TRBV3-1|TRBD1|15|-
CASSVGQVSGNTIYF
TGTGCCAGCAGCGTCGGACAGGTCTCTGGAAACACCATATATTTT
>TRBJ2-1|TRBV29-1|TRBD2|20|many
CSVRGRAGAGTLRSYNEQFF
TGCAGCGTTAGAGGCCGAGCGGGAGCCGGGACTTTACGCTCGTACAATGAGCAGTTCTTC
>TRBJ2-7|TRBV20-1|-|15|-
CSAFRGAGSRYEQYF
TGCAGTGCTTTCAGGGGGGCGGGAAGCCGCTACGAGCAGTACTTC
>TRBJ2-1|TRBV29-1|-|11|few
CSVEQQHEQFF
TGCAGCGTTGAACAACAGCATGAGCAGTTCTTC
>TRBJ2-2|TRBV2|-|14|few
CASPQASNTGELFF
TGTGCCAGTCCACAGGCCTCGAACACCGGGGAGCTGTTTTTT
>TRBJ2-5|TRBV5-1|-|15|-
CASSLEGVFQETQYF
TGCGCCAGCAGCTTGGAAGGTGTGTTCCAAGAGACCCAGTACTTC
>TRBJ2-3|TRBV7-8|TRBD2|14|-
CASSLAGLADTQYF
TGTGCCAGCAGCTTAGCGGGACTAGCAGATACGCAGTATTTT
>TRBJ1-1|TRBV12-3/TRBV12-4|-|14|-
CASRWGRWNTEAFF
TGTGCCAGCAGGTGGGGACGGTGGAACACTGAAGCTTTCTTT
>TRBJ1-1|TRBV3-1|-|14|many
CASTLGQTNTEAFF
TGTGCCAGCACCTTAGGACAGACGAACACTGAAGCTTTCTTT
>TRBJ2-2|TRBV5-4|TRBD1|16|few
CASSYGTGGGTGELFF
TGTGCCAGCAGCTACGGGACAGGGGGTGGGACCGGGGAGCTGTTTTTT
>TRBJ1-5|TRBV12-3/TRBV12-4|TRBD1|15|many
CASSTTGERNQPQHF
TGTGCCAGCAGTACTACAGGGGAGAGGAATCAGCCCCAGCATTTT
>TRBJ1-1|TRBV6-2/TRBV6-3|TRBD1|14|many
CASRRDRANTEAFF
TGTGCCAGCAGAAGGGACAGGGCGAACACTGAAGCTTTCTTT
>TRBJ2-7|TRBV27|-|13|few
CASRLQPTYEQYF
TGTGCCAGCCGTTTACAGCCTACCTACGAGCAGTACTTC
>TRBJ1-6|TRBV20-1|-|15|few
CSARKKLSYNSPLHF
TGCAGTGCTAGAAAGAAATTGTCCTATAATTCACCCCTCCACTTT
>TRBJ2-7|TRBV5-1|-|14|-
CASSLDPSVGEQYF
TGCGCCAGCAGCTTGGATCCCTCCGTGGGCGAGCAGTACTTC
>TRBJ2-1|TRBV5-4|TRBD1|14|-
CASSPGQGAWEQFF
TGTGCCAGCAGCCCCGGACAGGGGGCATGGGAGCAGTTCTTC
>TRBJ2-5|TRBV2|-|15|-
CASSLRDMPFGTQYF
TGTGCCAGCAGTCTCCGGGACATGCCGTTTGGGACCCAGTACTTC
>TRBJ2-7|TRBV19|-|12|-
CASSPRTKEQYF
TGTGCCAGTAGTCCACGGACAAAGGAGCAGTACTTC
>TRBJ2-7|TRBV3-1|-|16|few
CASSQEAFVHSYEQYF
TGTGCCAGCAGCCAAGAAGCGTTTGTGCATTCCTACGAGCAGTACTTC
>TRBJ1-1|TRBV2|TRBD1|12|few
CASRTGQGQAFF
TGTGCCAGCAGAACCGGACAGGGCCAAGCTTTCTTT
>TRBJ2-7|TRBV3-1|-|13|-
CASSQKGTNEQYF
TGTGCCAGCAGCCAGAAAGGGACAAACGAGCAGTACTTC
>TRBJ1-4|TRBV7-6|-|16|-
CASSWPGREKDEKLFF
TGTGCCAGCAGCTGGCCCGGCCGGGAAAAAGATGAAAAACTGTTTTTT
>TRBJ2-2|TRBV24-1|-|15|many
CATSLGAPNTGELFF
TGTGCCACCAGCCTAGGGGCCCCGAACACCGGGGAGCTGTTTTTT
>TRBJ2-1|TRBV11-2|-|13|many
CASSPGTRNEQFF
TGTGCCAGCAGCCCGGGGACGCGGAATGAGCAGTTCTTC
>TRBJ2-3|TRBV6-2/TRBV6-3|-|13|few
CASDSGLTDTQYF
TGTGCCAGTGACAGCGGACTCACAGATACGCAGTATTTT
>TRBJ2-3|TRBV11-1|TRBD2|18|few
CASSLVFSGGKITDTQYF
TGTGCCAGCAGCTTAGTCTTTAGCGGGGGGAAGATCACAGATACGCAGTATTTT
>TRBJ2-1|TRBV12-3/TRBV12-4|TRBD2|18|-
CASSPWEREATLRNEQFF
TGTGCCAGCAGTCCCTGGGAGCGGGAGGCCACCCTGAGGAATGAGCAGTTCTTC
>TRBJ2-1|TRBV9|TRBD2|16|many
CASSVVDGTTYNEQFF
TGTGCCAGCAGCGTAGTGGACGGGACTACCTACAATGAGCAGTTCTTC
>TRBJ2-1|TRBV12-3/TRBV12-4|-|15|few
CASSPIAWDYNEQFF
TGTGCCAGCAGCCCAATCGCCTGGGACTACAATGAGCAGTTCTTC
>TRBJ2-1|TRBV7-2|TRBD1|16|few
CASSMMGTVTYNEQFF
TGTGCCAGCAGCATGATGGGGACAGTAACCTACAATGAGCAGTTCTTC
>TRBJ2-3|TRBV6-2/TRBV6-3|TRBD1|14|few
CATDSDRVTDTQYF
TGTGCCACCGACTCGGACAGGGTTACAGATACGCAGTATTTT
>TRBJ2-7|TRBV20-1|-|14|-
CSARVSSGPYEQYF
TGCAGTGCTAGAGTATCGAGCGGCCCCTACGAGCAGTACTTC
>TRBJ2-7|TRBV29-1|-|13|few
CSVVAGMFNEQYF
TGCAGCGTTGTGGCGGGAATGTTTAACGAGCAGTACTTC
>TRBJ2-3|TRBV6-2/TRBV6-3|-|14|-
CASSYLASTDTQYF
TGTGCCAGCAGTTACCTTGCTAGCACAGATACGCAGTATTTT
>TRBJ2-1|TRBV4-3|TRBD2|13|many
CASSLRAGGEQFF
TGCGCCAGCAGCCTCAGGGCGGGAGGTGAGCAGTTCTTC
>TRBJ2-3|TRBV5-1|TRBD1|14|many
CASSNGTATDTQYF
TGCGCCAGCAGCAATGGGACAGCCACAGATACGCAGTATTTT
>TRBJ2-2|TRBV6-2/TRBV6-3|-|16|-
CASTGVPAQNTGELFF
TGTGCCAGCACGGGAGTACCCGCACAGAACACCGGGGAGCTGTTTTTT
>TRBJ1-6|TRBV20-1|TRBD1|14|-
CSAGGGQGLSPLHF
TGCAGTGCGGGGGGGGGACAGGGGTTGTCACCCCTCCACTTT
>TRBJ2-1|TRBV6-5|TRBD1|15|few
CASSYPRGIRVEQFF
TGTGCCAGCAGTTACCCCAGGGGGATAAGGGTTGAGCAGTTCTTC
>TRBJ1-2|TRBV4-1|-|15|many
CASSQVYPGTYGYTF
TGCGCCAGCAGCCAAGTTTATCCGGGAACCTATGGCTACACCTTC
>TRBJ2-1|TRBV29-1|-|15|few
CSVQSGTQGWNEQFF
TGCAGCGTTCAGAGCGGGACACAGGGGTGGAATGAGCAGTTCTTC
>TRBJ1-1|TRBV12-3/TRBV12-4|TRBD1|15|-
CASSLATGTNTEAFF
TGTGCCAGCAGTTTAGCGACAGGGACAAACACTGAAGCTTTCTTT